One T cell receptor (beta chain) is described in this entry. Its target antigen remains unknown. Base qualities are not provided; no much larger clone lies one nucleotide away. The sample comes from a study of shared clonotypes between healthy human individuals (dated by TCRdb to about 2020). Concerning the study at large: The cohort included three men and a couple of women between 18 and 49 years of age. For each donor, CD4 naive and CD4 memory were each run on three plates, CD8 naive on two plates, and CD8 memory on one plate. To estimate repertoire size and how much clonotype sharing occurs between individuals, the study deeply sequenced the blood TCR repertoires of about five healthy adults. To increase sequencing depth and limit assay-specific biases, TCR repertoire library preparation and sequencing were carried out by different laboratories using diverse techniques. Between about 0.94 and 8.9 billion PBMCs per donor were obtained by leukapheresis.

TCR CDR3 regions were amplified from genomic DNA by multiplex PCR using the deep immunoSEQ assay. For each cell subset, the extracted genomic DNA was distributed evenly across all wells of several immunoSEQ 96-well plates, and each plate served as one replicate. For sorted subsets, 150 to 200 ng genomic DNA, equal to tens of thousands of T cell genomes, was loaded into each replicate PCR. The purified libraries were quantified using a Qubit 3.0 fluorometer, sized with a Bioanalyzer 2100, and then quantified again using the KAPA Library Quantification kit. Every immunoSEQ 96-well plate was sequenced on a separate single-read 150-cycle Illumina NextSeq 550 flow cell. The authors' analysis ran thus. Because the immunoSEQ output included only junctional sequences and no quality scores, the filtering could not be the same as the filtering used for full-length reads. Sequences were annotated with PyIR, a Python wrapper for IgBLAST v1.9, using IMGT germline references to assign V/J genes and CDR3. Reads were removed for weak V/J assignments (E-value above 1e-6), missing CDR3, stop codons, out-of-frame junctions, or ambiguous translated residues. A V3J clonotype was defined by an identical inferred V gene, J gene, and CDR3 amino acid sequence. Percentage overlap between repertoires was computed as shared unique clonotypes divided by the size of the smaller repertoire. Three approaches were used to assess repertoire richness: RTK rarefaction, the Chao1 estimator, and Recon v2.1 estimates of unobserved clonotypes. OLGA was used to compute generation probabilities for all TCRbeta clonotypes that the gDNA method yielded from several donors. TCRdb obtained this table from immuneACCESS and retained in-frame rearrangements with V and J assigned. These tables miss some clones; where compared with another copy, unresolved V genes account for less than half of the shortfall, and the remainder is unexplained. V, J and clone size were drawn from that table, and D and trimming were deduced from the DNA. For this sample there are about 320,000 clones; around 86% appear just once. Together, the top ten hold roughly 17% of the sample.

On the study overall, not on this receptor specifically: Approximately 4.8% of naive CD4, approximately 3.7% of naive CD8, 2% to 2.5% of memory CD4, and 0.4% of memory CD8 clonotypes were shared across several donors. Sampling was restricted to blood, and TCR repertoires in tissues likely differ from the TCR repertoires found in blood. Naive subsets generally had larger estimated clonotype richness than memory subsets. Because the study included only a small number of donors, the genetic and exposure-history diversity represented was limited. Higher generation probabilities were observed for clonotypes shared by all four sorted-subset donors than for non-shared clonotypes. Incomplete sequencing was indicated by rarefaction of sorted-subset datasets, despite the large sequencing depth. Based on pairwise subsampling, the degree of clonotype sharing among donors was expected to be affected by sequencing depth.

The donors were healthy, HIV-negative adults with no recently reported acute infections or vaccinations. Only Caucasian adults living in Nashville, Tennessee, USA were represented among the donors. The CD8 memory samples were a combination of magnetically selected CD45RO+ cells and CCR7-negative CD45RA+ effector memory (TemRA) cells. After blood collection by leukapheresis, PBMCs were isolated using Ficoll-Histopaque density gradient centrifugation and then cryopreserved in the vapor phase of liquid nitrogen. Analytical flow cytometry was used to check the purity and quantity of every magnetically sorted T cell population. Genomic DNA was isolated from every sorted fraction and measured by UV absorbance on a Nanodrop 2000c. Spanning cysteine to phenylalanine, the CDR3 consists of 13 amino acids. Of the read, only the CDR3 DNA is kept; its 39 bases are in frame from base 1. CDR1 and CDR2 are read off the germline V gene as SGHDT and YYEEEE. Cut back by 3 bases and 3 bases, the V and J ends lie 10 bases apart.

The clonotype was recovered from a man aged 18 to 29 in good health. The specimen sequenced was memory CD8+ T cells sorted from blood. The sample's cell subset or site, from its label and the paper: CD45RO+ cells pooled with CCR7-negative TemRA cells. Recombination joined TRBV5-6 with TRBJ2-7; no D gene can be assigned with confidence. The DNA reads TGTGCCAGCAGCTATGATGCTGGCTACGAGCAGTACTTC. This is translated as CASSYDAGYEQYF.